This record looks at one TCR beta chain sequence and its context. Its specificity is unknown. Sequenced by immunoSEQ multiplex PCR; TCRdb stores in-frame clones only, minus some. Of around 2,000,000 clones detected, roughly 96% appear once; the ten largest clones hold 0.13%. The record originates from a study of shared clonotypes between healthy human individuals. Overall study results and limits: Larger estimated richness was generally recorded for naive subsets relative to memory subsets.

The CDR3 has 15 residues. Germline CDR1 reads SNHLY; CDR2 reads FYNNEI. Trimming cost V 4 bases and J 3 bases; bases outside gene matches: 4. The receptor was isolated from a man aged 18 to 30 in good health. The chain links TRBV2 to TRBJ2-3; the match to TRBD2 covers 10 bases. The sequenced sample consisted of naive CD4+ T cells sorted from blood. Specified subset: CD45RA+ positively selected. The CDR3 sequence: CASSVAGGKTDTQYF. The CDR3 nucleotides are TGTGCCAGCAGTGTAGCGGGGGGAAAAACAGATACGCAGTATTTT.